Included here is one T cell receptor beta chain sequence, with context. What it recognizes is unknown. TCR beta cDNA was prepared out of roughly 0.5 ug total RNA by means of a constant-region primer. Slightly modified ARM-PCR, run as three nested multiplex PCR rounds, produced the TCR beta libraries. Two initial PCR rounds of around 9 cycles each paired TRBV1-TRBV30 forward primers with a C-beta reverse primer. Using its own MiXCR run on the multiplex PCR reads, TCRdb lists one record per CDR3 protein. The table has 95,000 to 100,000 distinct CDR3 sequences, about two thirds seen once; the top ten hold approximately 12%. This entry is derived from a study of tumor-infiltrating lymphocytes in primary liver carcinoma. Study results and limitations: The 250 largest clones made up significantly more of tumor than blood repertoires (p = 0.039).

CDR3 size: 16 residues. Germline CDR1 is SQVTM and CDR2 is ANQGSEA. V lost 4 bases to trimming and J lost 2 bases, with 20 bases between them. Starting material for RNA and DNA co-extraction consisted of roughly 20-34 mg of unsorted bulk tissue. The sequencing sample was made of liver tumor tissue from sampling region 2. Noted subset: tumor region T2, inferior pole. V and J are TRBV29-1 and TRBJ1-2; TRBD1 is a possible D gene (5 bases). The TCR comes from a woman aged 60-75 years with primary liver carcinoma and hepatitis B virus infection. The CDR3 region has the DNA TGCAGCGTTGGAGGGGAGAGCTCGAGGGAAAACTATGGCTACACCTTC. This sequence encodes CSVGGESSRENYGYTF.